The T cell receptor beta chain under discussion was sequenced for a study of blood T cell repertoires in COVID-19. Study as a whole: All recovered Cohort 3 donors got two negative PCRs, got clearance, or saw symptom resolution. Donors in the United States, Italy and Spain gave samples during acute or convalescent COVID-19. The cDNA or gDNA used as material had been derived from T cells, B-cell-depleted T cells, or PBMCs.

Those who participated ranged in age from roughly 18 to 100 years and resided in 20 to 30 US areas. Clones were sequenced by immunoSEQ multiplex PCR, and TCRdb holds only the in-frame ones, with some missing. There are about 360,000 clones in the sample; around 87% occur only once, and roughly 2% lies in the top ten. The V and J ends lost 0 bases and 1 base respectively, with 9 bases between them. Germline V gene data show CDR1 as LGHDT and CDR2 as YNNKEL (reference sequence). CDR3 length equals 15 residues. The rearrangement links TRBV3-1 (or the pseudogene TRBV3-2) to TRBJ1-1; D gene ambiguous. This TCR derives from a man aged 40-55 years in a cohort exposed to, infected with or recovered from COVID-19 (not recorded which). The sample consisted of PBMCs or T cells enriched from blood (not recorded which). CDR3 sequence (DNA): TGTGCCAGCAGCCAAGATCTTACGGGGAACACTGAAGCTTTCTTT. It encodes CASSQDLTGNTEAFF.